Listed below are T cell receptor beta chains from one sample, sequenced in a study of OX40 agonist ivuxolimab in advanced cancers. Clones were read by immunoSEQ multiplex PCR, and TCRdb kept only the in-frame ones, dropping some. The table shows roughly 60,000 clones, with about 80% occurring only once. The specimen was CD4+ or CD8+ T cells sorted from blood, collected in a trial of the OX40 agonist ivuxolimab. Receptors originate from an adult with an advanced solid tumor such as melanoma, head and neck, liver or kidney cancer. The CDR3 runs from the conserved cysteine through the conserved F or W. Fields, in order: clone size, D gene, V gene, CDR3 length, J gene, CDR3 protein, CDR3 DNA. The D gene is left open where the match is weak. Clone sizes are given selectively: once, few, many, or a class where the clone is expanded.

size: NA
D: NA
V: TRBV5-1
length: 15
J: TRBJ2-6
CDR3: CASSLVITGANVLTF
DNA: TGCGCCAGCAGCTTGGTTATAACTGGGGCCAACGTCCTGACTTTC

size: NA
D: NA
V: TRBV14
length: 13
J: TRBJ2-5
CDR3: CASSQQSVQTQYF
DNA: TGTGCCAGCAGCCAGCAGAGCGTGCAGACCCAGTACTTC

size: NA
D: TRBD1
V: TRBV6-5
length: 14
J: TRBJ1-2
CDR3: CASSNRGKSGGYTF
DNA: TGTGCCAGCAGTAACAGGGGAAAAAGTGGCGGCTACACCTTC

size: NA
D: TRBD1
V: TRBV9
length: 15
J: TRBJ1-2
CDR3: CASSAPRGTGYGYTF
DNA: TGTGCCAGCAGCGCACCGAGAGGGACAGGGTATGGCTACACCTTC

size: NA
D: NA
V: TRBV5-5
length: 14
J: TRBJ2-7
CDR3: CASSPKGDSYEQYF
DNA: TGTGCCAGCAGCCCCAAGGGGGACTCCTACGAGCAGTACTTC

size: NA
D: NA
V: TRBV5-6
length: 15
J: TRBJ1-6
CDR3: CASSSRRAYNSPLHF
DNA: TGTGCCAGCAGCTCGAGACGGGCGTATAATTCACCCCTCCACTTT

size: NA
D: TRBD1
V: TRBV7-3
length: 14
J: TRBJ2-2
CDR3: CASSLQQGAGELFF
DNA: TGTGCCAGCAGCTTACAACAGGGGGCCGGGGAGCTGTTTTTT

size: NA
D: TRBD1
V: TRBV5-5
length: 18
J: TRBJ2-6
CDR3: CASSFAGTGASGANVLTF
DNA: TGTGCCAGCAGCTTTGCCGGGACAGGGGCTTCTGGGGCCAACGTCCTGACTTTC

size: NA
D: NA
V: TRBV7-9
length: 15
J: TRBJ2-3
CDR3: CASSLGWGGTDTQYF
DNA: TGTGCCAGCAGCTTAGGATGGGGGGGCACAGATACGCAGTATTTT

size: NA
D: TRBD2
V: TRBV28
length: 14
J: TRBJ2-1
CDR3: CASSAAGDYNEQFF
DNA: TGTGCCAGCAGTGCCGCGGGAGACTACAATGAGCAGTTCTTC

size: few
D: NA
V: TRBV2
length: 15
J: TRBJ2-2
CDR3: CASEDWNLDTGELFF
DNA: TGTGCTTCTGAGGATTGGAACTTGGACACCGGGGAGCTGTTTTTT

size: NA
D: NA
V: TRBV27
length: 15
J: TRBJ2-7
CDR3: CASSLDVRGAGEQYF
DNA: TGTGCCAGCAGTTTAGACGTGCGGGGCGCGGGCGAGCAGTACTTC

size: once
D: NA
V: TRBV7-8
length: 16
J: TRBJ2-3
CDR3: CASSLIQGHSTDTQYF
DNA: TGTGCCAGCAGCCTAATACAGGGCCACTCCACAGATACGCAGTATTTT

size: NA
D: NA
V: TRBV18
length: 17
J: TRBJ1-6
CDR3: CASSLEIGQNYNSPLHF
DNA: TGTGCCAGCTCACTCGAGATTGGACAGAACTATAATTCACCCCTCCACTTT

size: NA
D: TRBD2
V: TRBV10-1
length: 15
J: TRBJ2-3
CDR3: CASSETRLATDTQYF
DNA: TGCGCCAGCAGTGAGACCCGACTAGCGACAGATACGCAGTATTTT

size: NA
D: TRBD2
V: TRBV19
length: 18
J: TRBJ2-1
CDR3: CASRPSGGPNQIYNEQFF
DNA: TGTGCCAGTAGGCCTAGCGGGGGGCCAAACCAGATCTACAATGAGCAGTTCTTC

size: NA
D: TRBD2
V: TRBV30
length: 17
J: TRBJ2-3
CDR3: CAWTLGGAGVRPDTQYF
DNA: TGTGCCTGGACCTTAGGCGGGGCGGGGGTTAGGCCAGATACGCAGTATTTT